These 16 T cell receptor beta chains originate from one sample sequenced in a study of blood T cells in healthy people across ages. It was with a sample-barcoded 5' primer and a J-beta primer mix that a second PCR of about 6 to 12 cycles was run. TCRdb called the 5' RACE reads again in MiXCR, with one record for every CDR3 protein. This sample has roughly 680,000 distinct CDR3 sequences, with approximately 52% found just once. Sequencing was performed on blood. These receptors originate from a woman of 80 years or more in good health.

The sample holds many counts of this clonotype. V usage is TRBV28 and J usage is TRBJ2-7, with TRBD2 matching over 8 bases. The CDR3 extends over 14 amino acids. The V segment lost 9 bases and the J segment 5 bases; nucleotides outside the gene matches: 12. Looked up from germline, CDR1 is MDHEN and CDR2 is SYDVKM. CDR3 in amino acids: CASHPGLGTNEQYF. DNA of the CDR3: TGTGCCAGTCATCCGGGACTAGGTACAAACGAGCAGTACTTC.

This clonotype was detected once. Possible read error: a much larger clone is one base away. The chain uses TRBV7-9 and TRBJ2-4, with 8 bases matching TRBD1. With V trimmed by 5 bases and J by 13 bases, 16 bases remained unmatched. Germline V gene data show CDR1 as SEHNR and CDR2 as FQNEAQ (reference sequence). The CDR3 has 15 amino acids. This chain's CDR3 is CASSIQTGATSEQYF. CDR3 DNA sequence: TGTGCCAGCAGCATACAGACAGGGGCCACGTCTGAGCAGTACTTC.

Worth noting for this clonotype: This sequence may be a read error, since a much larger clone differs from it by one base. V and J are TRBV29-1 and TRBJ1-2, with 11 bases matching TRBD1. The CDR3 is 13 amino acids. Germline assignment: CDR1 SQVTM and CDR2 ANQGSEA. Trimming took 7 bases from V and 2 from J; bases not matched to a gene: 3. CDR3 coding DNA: TGCAGCGGGACAGGGGGCACGAACTATGGCTACACCTTC. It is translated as CSGTGGTNYGYTF.

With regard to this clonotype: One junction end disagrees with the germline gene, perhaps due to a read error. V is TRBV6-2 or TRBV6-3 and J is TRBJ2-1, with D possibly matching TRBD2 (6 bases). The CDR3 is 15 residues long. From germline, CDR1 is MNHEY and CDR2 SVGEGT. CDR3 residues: CASSLRDSTWGEQFF. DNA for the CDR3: TGCGCCAGCAGCCTTCGGGACTCTACCTGGGGTGAGCAGTTCTTC.

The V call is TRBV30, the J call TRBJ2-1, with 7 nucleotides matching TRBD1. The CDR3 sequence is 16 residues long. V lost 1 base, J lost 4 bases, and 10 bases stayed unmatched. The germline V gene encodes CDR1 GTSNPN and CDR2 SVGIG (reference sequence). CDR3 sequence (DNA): TGTGCCTGGAGTGCCCGGACAGGCTGGCCGTACAATGAGCAGTTCTTC. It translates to CAWSARTGWPYNEQFF.

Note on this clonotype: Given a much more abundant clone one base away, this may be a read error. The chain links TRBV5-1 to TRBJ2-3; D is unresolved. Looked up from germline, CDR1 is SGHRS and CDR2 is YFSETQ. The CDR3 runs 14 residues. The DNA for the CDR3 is TGCGCCAGCGGCTTTCACCAATCCACAGATACGCAGTATTTT. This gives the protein CASGFHQSTDTQYF.

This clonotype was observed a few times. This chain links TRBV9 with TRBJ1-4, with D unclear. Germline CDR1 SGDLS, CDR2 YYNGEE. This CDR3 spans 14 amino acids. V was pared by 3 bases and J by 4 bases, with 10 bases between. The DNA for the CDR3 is TGTGCCAGCAGCGAACGGACTGATAATGAAAAACTGTTTTTT. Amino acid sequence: CASSERTDNEKLFF.

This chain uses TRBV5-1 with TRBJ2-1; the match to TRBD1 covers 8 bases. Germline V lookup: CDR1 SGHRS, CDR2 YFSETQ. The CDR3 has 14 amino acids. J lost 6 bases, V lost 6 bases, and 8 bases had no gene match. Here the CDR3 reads CASMWGQAGNEQFF. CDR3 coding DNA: TGCGCCAGCATGTGGGGACAGGCGGGCAATGAGCAGTTCTTC. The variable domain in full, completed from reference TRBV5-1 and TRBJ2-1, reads KAGVTQTPRYLIKTRGQQVTLSCSPISGHRSVSWYQQTPGQGLQFLFEYFSETQRNKGNFPGRFSGRQFSNSRSEMNVSTLELGDSALYLCASMWGQAGNEQFFGPGTRLTVL.

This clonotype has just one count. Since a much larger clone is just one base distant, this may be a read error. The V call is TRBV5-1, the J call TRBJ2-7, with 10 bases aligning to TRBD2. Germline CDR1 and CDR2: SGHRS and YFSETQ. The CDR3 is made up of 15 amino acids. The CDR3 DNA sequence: TGCGCCTGCAGCCCCGGACTAGCGGACGATCACGAGCAGTACTTC. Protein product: CACSPGLADDHEQYF.

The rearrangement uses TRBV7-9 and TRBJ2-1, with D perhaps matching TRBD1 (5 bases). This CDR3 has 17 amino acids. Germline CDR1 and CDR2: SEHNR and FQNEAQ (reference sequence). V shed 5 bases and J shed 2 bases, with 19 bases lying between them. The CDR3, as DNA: TGTGCCAGCAGCCCACGACAGATAACGTACACCTACAATGAGCAGTTCTTC. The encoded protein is CASSPRQITYTYNEQFF.

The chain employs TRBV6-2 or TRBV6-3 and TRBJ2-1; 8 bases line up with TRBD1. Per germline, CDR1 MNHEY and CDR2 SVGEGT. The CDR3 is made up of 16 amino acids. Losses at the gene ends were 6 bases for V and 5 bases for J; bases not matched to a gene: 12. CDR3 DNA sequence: TGTGCCAGCAGCCGTATTAAGACAGGGGCCCACAATGAGCAGTTCTTC. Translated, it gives CASSRIKTGAHNEQFF.

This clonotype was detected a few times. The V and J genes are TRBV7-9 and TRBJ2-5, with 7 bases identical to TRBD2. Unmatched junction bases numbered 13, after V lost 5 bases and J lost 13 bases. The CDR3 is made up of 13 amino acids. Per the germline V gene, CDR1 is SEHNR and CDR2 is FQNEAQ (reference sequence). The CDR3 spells CASSADESSGRYF. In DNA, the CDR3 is TGTGCCAGCAGCGCTGATGAGAGTAGCGGGCGGTACTTC.

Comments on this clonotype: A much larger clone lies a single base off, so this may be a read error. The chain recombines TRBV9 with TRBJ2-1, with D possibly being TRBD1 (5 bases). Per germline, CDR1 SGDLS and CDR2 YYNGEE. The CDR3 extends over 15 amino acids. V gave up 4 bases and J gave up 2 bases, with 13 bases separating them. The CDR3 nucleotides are TGTGCCAGCAGCTCCCAGATCAGGGCCTACAATGAGCAGTTCTTC. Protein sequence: CASSSQIRAYNEQFF.

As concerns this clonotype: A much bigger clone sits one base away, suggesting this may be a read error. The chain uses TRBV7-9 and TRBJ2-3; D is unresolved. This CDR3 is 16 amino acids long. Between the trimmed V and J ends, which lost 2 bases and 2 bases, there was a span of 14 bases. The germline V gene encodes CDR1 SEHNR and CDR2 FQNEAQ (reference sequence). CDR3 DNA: TGTGCCAGCAGCTTAATTGGAGCGCGGACCACAGATACGCAGTATTTT. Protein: CASSLIGARTTDTQYF.

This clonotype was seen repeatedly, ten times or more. The CDR3 nucleotides read TGTGCCAGCAGCTTCCTCCGGGACAATGAGCAGTTCTTC. Translation gives CASSFLRDNEQFF. This rearrangement joins TRBV7-2 to TRBJ2-1; D unclear. CDR3 length equals 13 residues. V shed 3 bases and J shed 5 bases, with 8 bases lying between them. Per the germline V gene, CDR1 is SGHTA and CDR2 is FQGNSA.

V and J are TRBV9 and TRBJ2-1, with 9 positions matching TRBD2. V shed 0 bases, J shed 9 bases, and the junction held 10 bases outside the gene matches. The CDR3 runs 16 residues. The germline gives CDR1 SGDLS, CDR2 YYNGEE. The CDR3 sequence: CASSVEPRTSDGEQFF. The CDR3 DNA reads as TGTGCCAGCAGCGTAGAACCGCGGACTAGCGATGGTGAGCAGTTCTTC.